This is a list of T cell receptor beta chains from one sample in a study of blood T cell repertoires in COVID-19. Produced via immunoSEQ multiplex PCR; TCRdb's table is partial and in-frame only. The table lists some 200,000 clones, 88% of them singletons, with roughly 5.5% in the top ten. The sequenced sample was peripheral blood. Receptor source: a man in his forties or fifties with active or convalescent COVID-19. CDR3s include the opening cysteine and the closing phenylalanine or tryptophan. The order of the fields is J gene, clone size, V gene, CDR3 length, D gene, CDR3 DNA, CDR3 protein. A D gene is named only where the DNA matches it firmly. The listing skips clone size in some rows; elsewhere it reads once, few, many or a size class.

J gene: TRBJ2-7
clone size: NA
V gene: TRBV28
CDR3 length: 13
D gene: TRBD1
CDR3 DNA: TGTGCCACTAGGGGGACAGGGGGGAGCGAGCAGTACTTC
CDR3 protein: CATRGTGGSEQYF

J gene: TRBJ1-2
clone size: NA
V gene: TRBV9
CDR3 length: 16
D gene: NA
CDR3 DNA: TGTGCCAGCAGCGTCTACCCATTCGACGGGAACTATGGCTACACCTTC
CDR3 protein: CASSVYPFDGNYGYTF

J gene: TRBJ1-6
clone size: NA
V gene: TRBV2
CDR3 length: 19
D gene: TRBD1
CDR3 DNA: TGTGCCAGCAGTCTGTCGGGGCGGGGACAGAGTTACAATTATTCACCCCTCCACTTT
CDR3 protein: CASSLSGRGQSYNYSPLHF

J gene: TRBJ1-1
clone size: NA
V gene: TRBV9
CDR3 length: 16
D gene: TRBD1
CDR3 DNA: TGTGCCAGCAGCGTTACGGGACAGGGTGGTAACACTGAAGCTTTCTTT
CDR3 protein: CASSVTGQGGNTEAFF

J gene: TRBJ2-6
clone size: NA
V gene: TRBV5-1
CDR3 length: 15
D gene: NA
CDR3 DNA: TGCGCCAGCAAACCCACAGTAGGTGGGGCCAACGTCCTGACTTTC
CDR3 protein: CASKPTVGGANVLTF

J gene: TRBJ1-2
clone size: NA
V gene: TRBV24-1
CDR3 length: 14
D gene: NA
CDR3 DNA: TGTGCCACCAGTGATTTTACGACAGGACATGGCTACACCTTC
CDR3 protein: CATSDFTTGHGYTF

J gene: TRBJ2-2
clone size: NA
V gene: TRBV7-3
CDR3 length: 13
D gene: NA
CDR3 DNA: TGTGCCAGCAGCTTCTCTGAGGGCGGGGAGCTGTTTTTT
CDR3 protein: CASSFSEGGELFF

J gene: TRBJ2-3
clone size: once
V gene: TRBV19
CDR3 length: 16
D gene: TRBD2
CDR3 DNA: TGTGCCAGTAGTATGGGACTAGCGGGAATACCAGATACGCAGTATTTT
CDR3 protein: CASSMGLAGIPDTQYF

J gene: TRBJ1-4
clone size: NA
V gene: TRBV5-1
CDR3 length: 15
D gene: NA
CDR3 DNA: TGCGCCAGCAGCTTGGATATGGTAGCTAATGAAAAACTGTTTTTT
CDR3 protein: CASSLDMVANEKLFF

J gene: TRBJ2-7
clone size: NA
V gene: TRBV29-1
CDR3 length: 13
D gene: TRBD1
CDR3 DNA: TGCAGCGTTGCCCGGGACAGGGCATACGAGCAGTACTTC
CDR3 protein: CSVARDRAYEQYF

J gene: TRBJ2-7
clone size: NA
V gene: TRBV4-2
CDR3 length: 13
D gene: NA
CDR3 DNA: TGTGCCAGCAGCCAGGAGGGACGGGTCGAGCAGTACTTC
CDR3 protein: CASSQEGRVEQYF

J gene: TRBJ2-3
clone size: NA
V gene: TRBV9
CDR3 length: 18
D gene: TRBD2
CDR3 DNA: TGTGCCAGCAGCTCCGAGACTAGCGGGAGCTACGGTGCAGATACGCAGTATTTT
CDR3 protein: CASSSETSGSYGADTQYF

J gene: TRBJ1-6
clone size: NA
V gene: TRBV5-4
CDR3 length: 15
D gene: TRBD1
CDR3 DNA: TGTGCCAGCAGCTTGAAGGGACAGGGGTCCTCACCCCTCCACTTT
CDR3 protein: CASSLKGQGSSPLHF

J gene: TRBJ1-3
clone size: NA
V gene: TRBV10-3
CDR3 length: 16
D gene: NA
CDR3 DNA: TGTGCCATCAGTGAGACTCTTGGGGGCTTGGGAAACACCATATATTTT
CDR3 protein: CAISETLGGLGNTIYF

J gene: TRBJ2-7
clone size: NA
V gene: TRBV19
CDR3 length: 15
D gene: NA
CDR3 DNA: TGTGCCAGTAGTATAGGAGCCTACCACTCTTACGAGCAGTACTTC
CDR3 protein: CASSIGAYHSYEQYF

J gene: TRBJ1-2
clone size: NA
V gene: TRBV6-5
CDR3 length: 14
D gene: NA
CDR3 DNA: TGTGCCAGCAGCGACCCCGCAGGACAGCATGGCTACACCTTC
CDR3 protein: CASSDPAGQHGYTF

J gene: TRBJ1-3
clone size: NA
V gene: TRBV29-1
CDR3 length: 14
D gene: TRBD1
CDR3 DNA: TGCAGCGTGCCTCCGACAGGGACGGGAAACACCATATATTTT
CDR3 protein: CSVPPTGTGNTIYF

J gene: TRBJ2-7
clone size: NA
V gene: TRBV29-1
CDR3 length: 12
D gene: NA
CDR3 DNA: TGCAGCGCCCAGGGGAGCTCCTACGAGCAGTACTTC
CDR3 protein: CSAQGSSYEQYF

J gene: TRBJ1-2
clone size: NA
V gene: TRBV2
CDR3 length: 14
D gene: TRBD1
CDR3 DNA: TGTGCCAGCAGTTGGACAGGGGGCAACTATGGCTACACCTTC
CDR3 protein: CASSWTGGNYGYTF

J gene: TRBJ1-3
clone size: NA
V gene: TRBV7-2
CDR3 length: 17
D gene: NA
CDR3 DNA: TGTGCAACCAGGGTCCAGCCTACTTCAAGCTCTGGAAACACCATATATTTT
CDR3 protein: CATRVQPTSSSGNTIYF

J gene: TRBJ2-7
clone size: NA
V gene: TRBV14
CDR3 length: 14
D gene: TRBD2
CDR3 DNA: TGTGCCAGCAGCCCCCGGACCCGGGGGGACGAGCAGTACTTC
CDR3 protein: CASSPRTRGDEQYF

J gene: TRBJ2-1
clone size: many
V gene: TRBV13
CDR3 length: 15
D gene: NA
CDR3 DNA: TGTGCCAGCAGCTCTCAGACTAGTTACTACAATGAGCAGTTCTTC
CDR3 protein: CASSSQTSYYNEQFF

J gene: TRBJ1-1
clone size: NA
V gene: TRBV11-3
CDR3 length: 14
D gene: NA
CDR3 DNA: TGTGCCAGCAGCTTAGTACGGGGAGGTACTGAAGCTTTCTTT
CDR3 protein: CASSLVRGGTEAFF

J gene: TRBJ2-7
clone size: NA
V gene: TRBV3-1/TRBV3-2
CDR3 length: 14
D gene: TRBD1
CDR3 DNA: TGTGCCAGCAGCCAAAGAGGACAGGGTACCGAGCAGTACTTC
CDR3 protein: CASSQRGQGTEQYF

J gene: TRBJ2-7
clone size: NA
V gene: TRBV18
CDR3 length: 13
D gene: TRBD1
CDR3 DNA: TGTGCCAGCTCACTTGACAGGGACTACGAGCAGTACTTC
CDR3 protein: CASSLDRDYEQYF

J gene: TRBJ2-1
clone size: once
V gene: TRBV14
CDR3 length: 16
D gene: TRBD2
CDR3 DNA: TGTGCCAGCAGCCAAGATCCTCCCGGGACTAACAATGAGCAGTTCTTC
CDR3 protein: CASSQDPPGTNNEQFF

J gene: TRBJ2-3
clone size: NA
V gene: TRBV5-1
CDR3 length: 17
D gene: TRBD2
CDR3 DNA: TGCGCCAGCAGCTTTAGGACTAGCGGGAGTGGCGCAGATACGCAGTATTTT
CDR3 protein: CASSFRTSGSGADTQYF

J gene: TRBJ2-5
clone size: NA
V gene: TRBV2
CDR3 length: 18
D gene: NA
CDR3 DNA: TGTGCCAGCAGCGAAACCAGGTCGGGGATCGGTGGGCAAGAGACCCAGTACTTC
CDR3 protein: CASSETRSGIGGQETQYF

J gene: TRBJ1-1
clone size: NA
V gene: TRBV25-1
CDR3 length: 14
D gene: TRBD1
CDR3 DNA: TGTGCCAGCAGTGTCGACAGGGGGAACACTGAAGCTTTCTTT
CDR3 protein: CASSVDRGNTEAFF

J gene: TRBJ2-7
clone size: NA
V gene: TRBV2
CDR3 length: 15
D gene: TRBD1
CDR3 DNA: TGTGCCAGCAGTGAGGACCGGGACAGTCTCCACGAGCAGTACTTC
CDR3 protein: CASSEDRDSLHEQYF

J gene: TRBJ2-7
clone size: once
V gene: TRBV27
CDR3 length: 17
D gene: TRBD1
CDR3 DNA: TGTGCCAGCAGTTTATCCCCCGGGACAGGGATATACTACGAGCAGTACTTC
CDR3 protein: CASSLSPGTGIYYEQYF

J gene: TRBJ1-2
clone size: NA
V gene: TRBV5-1
CDR3 length: 13
D gene: NA
CDR3 DNA: TGCGCCAGCAGCTTGGATGGTAGTTATGGCTACACCTTC
CDR3 protein: CASSLDGSYGYTF

J gene: TRBJ2-2
clone size: NA
V gene: TRBV7-2
CDR3 length: 16
D gene: TRBD1
CDR3 DNA: TGTGCCAGCAGCTTTCAGACAGGGGCCGGCACCGGGGAGCTGTTTTTT
CDR3 protein: CASSFQTGAGTGELFF

J gene: TRBJ2-7
clone size: NA
V gene: TRBV28
CDR3 length: 13
D gene: TRBD2
CDR3 DNA: TGTGCCAGCGTTGCGGGAGGAACCTACGAGCAGTACTTC
CDR3 protein: CASVAGGTYEQYF

J gene: TRBJ2-5
clone size: NA
V gene: TRBV25-1
CDR3 length: 15
D gene: TRBD1
CDR3 DNA: TGTGCCAGCAGTGCCACAGGGGCCTTCCAAGAGACCCAGTACTTC
CDR3 protein: CASSATGAFQETQYF

J gene: TRBJ1-1
clone size: NA
V gene: TRBV18
CDR3 length: 17
D gene: TRBD1
CDR3 DNA: TGTGCCAGCTCACCACCGGGACAGGGAATAGGATTGGCTGAAGCTTTCTTT
CDR3 protein: CASSPPGQGIGLAEAFF

J gene: TRBJ2-3
clone size: NA
V gene: TRBV9
CDR3 length: 11
D gene: NA
CDR3 DNA: TGTGCCAGCAGCCCCCAGGATACGCAGTATTTT
CDR3 protein: CASSPQDTQYF

J gene: TRBJ2-6
clone size: NA
V gene: TRBV7-9
CDR3 length: 19
D gene: NA
CDR3 DNA: TGTGCCAGCAGCCGAAAACCCGGGGGGCCCAACTCTGGGGCCAACGTCCTGACTTTC
CDR3 protein: CASSRKPGGPNSGANVLTF

J gene: TRBJ1-6
clone size: NA
V gene: TRBV27
CDR3 length: 14
D gene: NA
CDR3 DNA: TGTGCCAGCAACCCAGACGGGGAGGACTCACCCCTCCACTTT
CDR3 protein: CASNPDGEDSPLHF

J gene: TRBJ2-7
clone size: NA
V gene: TRBV12-3/TRBV12-4
CDR3 length: 13
D gene: TRBD2
CDR3 DNA: TGTGCCAGCAGGAATAGCGGGAGCTACGAGCAGTACTTC
CDR3 protein: CASRNSGSYEQYF

J gene: TRBJ2-6
clone size: NA
V gene: TRBV6-5
CDR3 length: 16
D gene: NA
CDR3 DNA: TGTGCCAGCAGTTCAGGTGAACTGTCTGGGGCCAACGTCCTGACTTTC
CDR3 protein: CASSSGELSGANVLTF

J gene: TRBJ1-6
clone size: NA
V gene: TRBV27
CDR3 length: 16
D gene: NA
CDR3 DNA: TGTGCCAGCAGTTTATCGATCGACAGCTATAATTCACCCCTCCACTTT
CDR3 protein: CASSLSIDSYNSPLHF

J gene: TRBJ2-2
clone size: NA
V gene: TRBV14
CDR3 length: 18
D gene: NA
CDR3 DNA: TGTGCCAGCAGCCAAGATATTGCCGACAGAAGGAACACCGGGGAGCTGTTTTTT
CDR3 protein: CASSQDIADRRNTGELFF

J gene: TRBJ2-7
clone size: few
V gene: TRBV28
CDR3 length: 13
D gene: NA
CDR3 DNA: TGTGCCAGCAGTTTCGGGGGTAGGTACGAGCAGTACTTC
CDR3 protein: CASSFGGRYEQYF

J gene: TRBJ2-7
clone size: NA
V gene: TRBV4-2
CDR3 length: 15
D gene: NA
CDR3 DNA: TGTGCCAGCAGCCAAGTAGGCGGGATGTCCTACGAGCAGTACTTC
CDR3 protein: CASSQVGGMSYEQYF

J gene: TRBJ2-7
clone size: NA
V gene: TRBV4-1
CDR3 length: 16
D gene: NA
CDR3 DNA: TGCGCCAGCAGCCAGGGGGGTAGGAACAGACCCTACGAGCAGTACTTC
CDR3 protein: CASSQGGRNRPYEQYF

J gene: TRBJ1-1
clone size: NA
V gene: TRBV10-3
CDR3 length: 13
D gene: NA
CDR3 DNA: TGTGCCATCAGTGAGACAGTGAACACTGAAGCTTTCTTT
CDR3 protein: CAISETVNTEAFF

J gene: TRBJ2-5
clone size: NA
V gene: TRBV7-9
CDR3 length: 14
D gene: TRBD2
CDR3 DNA: TGTGCCAGCAGCTTAGTTGGGGAGGGTTGGACCCAGTACTTC
CDR3 protein: CASSLVGEGWTQYF

J gene: TRBJ2-3
clone size: NA
V gene: TRBV10-3
CDR3 length: 19
D gene: NA
CDR3 DNA: TGTGCCATCAGAGAGATAAAACCGGGACTTCTGATGGGCACAGATACGCAGTATTTT
CDR3 protein: CAIREIKPGLLMGTDTQYF

J gene: TRBJ2-3
clone size: NA
V gene: TRBV19
CDR3 length: 16
D gene: TRBD2
CDR3 DNA: TGTGCCAGTAGTACGGGACTAGCGGGGGGGACAGATACGCAGTATTTT
CDR3 protein: CASSTGLAGGTDTQYF

J gene: TRBJ2-7
clone size: NA
V gene: TRBV15
CDR3 length: 15
D gene: TRBD2
CDR3 DNA: TGTGCCACCAGCAGTAAGGAGCGGGAGAGCGGCGAGCAGTACTTC
CDR3 protein: CATSSKERESGEQYF

J gene: TRBJ2-3
clone size: once
V gene: TRBV5-4
CDR3 length: 13
D gene: NA
CDR3 DNA: TGTGCCAGCAGCCCTGACCCCGGGGATACGCAGTATTTT
CDR3 protein: CASSPDPGDTQYF

J gene: TRBJ1-5
clone size: NA
V gene: TRBV5-1
CDR3 length: 15
D gene: TRBD1
CDR3 DNA: TGCGCCAGCAGTCAGGGACAGGGGGCAAACCAGCCCCAGCATTTT
CDR3 protein: CASSQGQGANQPQHF

J gene: TRBJ1-1
clone size: once
V gene: TRBV5-1
CDR3 length: 15
D gene: NA
CDR3 DNA: TGCGCCAGCAGCCCCGGGGGGGAATGGGTCACTGAAGCTTTCTTT
CDR3 protein: CASSPGGEWVTEAFF

J gene: TRBJ2-7
clone size: NA
V gene: TRBV9
CDR3 length: 15
D gene: TRBD2
CDR3 DNA: TGTGCCAGCAGCGTATCTAGCGGGAATGCCTACGAGCAGTACTTC
CDR3 protein: CASSVSSGNAYEQYF

J gene: TRBJ1-1
clone size: NA
V gene: TRBV28
CDR3 length: 13
D gene: NA
CDR3 DNA: TGTGCCAGCAGCCGAACAGGGCGCGCTGAAGCTTTCTTT
CDR3 protein: CASSRTGRAEAFF

J gene: TRBJ2-7
clone size: NA
V gene: TRBV6-1
CDR3 length: 13
D gene: NA
CDR3 DNA: TGTGCCAGCACCACCCGGGGTACCGACGAGCAGTACTTC
CDR3 protein: CASTTRGTDEQYF

J gene: TRBJ2-7
clone size: NA
V gene: TRBV2
CDR3 length: 14
D gene: TRBD2
CDR3 DNA: TGTGCCAGCACCGCTGGCCTAGCGGGATACGAGCAGTACTTC
CDR3 protein: CASTAGLAGYEQYF

J gene: TRBJ1-4
clone size: once
V gene: TRBV5-6
CDR3 length: 12
D gene: NA
CDR3 DNA: TGTGCCAGCAGCTTGTCCAAGGGGAAACTGTTTTTT
CDR3 protein: CASSLSKGKLFF